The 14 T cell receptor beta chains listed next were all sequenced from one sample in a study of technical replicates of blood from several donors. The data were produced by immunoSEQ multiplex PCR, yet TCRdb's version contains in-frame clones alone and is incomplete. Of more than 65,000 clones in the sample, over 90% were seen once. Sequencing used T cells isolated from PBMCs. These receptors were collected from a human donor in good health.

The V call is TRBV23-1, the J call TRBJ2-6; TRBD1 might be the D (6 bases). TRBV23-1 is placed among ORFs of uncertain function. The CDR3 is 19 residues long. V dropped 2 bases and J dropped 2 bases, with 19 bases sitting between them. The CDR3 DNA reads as TGCGCCAGCAGTCAAACCCCGGGACAACTCTTCGCTGGGGCCAACGTCCTGACTTTC. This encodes CASSQTPGQLFAGANVLTF.

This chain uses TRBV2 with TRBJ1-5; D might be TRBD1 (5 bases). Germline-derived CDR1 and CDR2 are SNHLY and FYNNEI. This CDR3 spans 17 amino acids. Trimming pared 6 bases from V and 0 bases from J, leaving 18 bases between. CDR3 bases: TGTGCCAGCAGGGCTAGGAATATTCAGGGTAGCAATCAGCCCCAGCATTTT. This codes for CASRARNIQGSNQPQHF.

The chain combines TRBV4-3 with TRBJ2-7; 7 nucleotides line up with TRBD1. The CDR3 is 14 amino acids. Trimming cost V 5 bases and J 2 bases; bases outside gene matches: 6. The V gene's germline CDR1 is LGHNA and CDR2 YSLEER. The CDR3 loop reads CASSYRDRTYEQYF. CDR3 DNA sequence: TGCGCCAGCAGCTACCGGGACAGAACCTACGAGCAGTACTTC.

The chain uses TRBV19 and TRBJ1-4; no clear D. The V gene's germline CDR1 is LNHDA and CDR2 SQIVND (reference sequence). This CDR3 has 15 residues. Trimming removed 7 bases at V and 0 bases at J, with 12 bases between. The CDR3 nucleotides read TGTGCCAGTACTCCTCAGGAGGCAACTAATGAAAAACTGTTTTTT. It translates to CASTPQEATNEKLFF.

For the CDR3, the DNA is TGCAGCGTCCTTACAAGGGGAAAGAATACTGAAGCTTTCTTT. Amino acids: CSVLTRGKNTEAFF. J is TRBJ1-1 and V is TRBV29-1, with D perhaps TRBD1 (5 bases). CDR3 length equals 14 residues. The V gene's germline CDR1 is SQVTM and CDR2 ANQGSEA. Trimming took off 6 bases at V and 5 bases at J, with 19 bases between the two ends.

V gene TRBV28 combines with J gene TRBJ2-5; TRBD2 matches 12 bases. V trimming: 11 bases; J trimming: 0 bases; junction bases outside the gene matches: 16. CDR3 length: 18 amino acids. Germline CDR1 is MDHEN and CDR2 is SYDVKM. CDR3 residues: CAAQERLAGDRYQETQYF. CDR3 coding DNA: TGTGCCGCCCAAGAACGACTAGCGGGAGATAGGTACCAAGAGACCCAGTACTTC.

CDR3 nucleotide sequence: TGCGCCAGCAGCTCTCGGCAGGGTAGCTACGAGCAGTACTTC. Protein sequence: CASSSRQGSYEQYF. The rearrangement joins TRBV5-1 to TRBJ2-7, with a weak D call TRBD1 (5 bases). V shed 3 bases and J shed 3 bases, with 13 bases lying between them. The CDR3 runs 14 residues. From germline, CDR1 is SGHRS and CDR2 YFSETQ.

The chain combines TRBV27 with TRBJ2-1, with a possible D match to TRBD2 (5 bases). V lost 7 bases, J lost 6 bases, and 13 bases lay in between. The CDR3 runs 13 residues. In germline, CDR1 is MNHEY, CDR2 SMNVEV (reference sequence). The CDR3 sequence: CASMDGRGNEQFF. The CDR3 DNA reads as TGTGCCAGCATGGACGGTCGGGGCAATGAGCAGTTCTTC.

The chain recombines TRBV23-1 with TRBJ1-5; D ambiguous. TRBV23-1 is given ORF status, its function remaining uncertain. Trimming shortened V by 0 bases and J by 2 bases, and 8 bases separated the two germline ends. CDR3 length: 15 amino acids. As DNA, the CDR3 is TGCGCCAGCAGTCAATCTGGAGGGCGCAATCAGCCCCAGCATTTT. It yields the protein CASSQSGGRNQPQHF.

CDR3 DNA: TGTGCCAGCAGCCGCGACAGGGGTAATCAGCCCCAGCATTTT. Amino acids: CASSRDRGNQPQHF. The chain employs TRBV6-5 and TRBJ1-5; 8 nucleotides align to TRBD1. Per the germline V gene, CDR1 is MNHEY and CDR2 is SVGAGI. V dropped 6 bases and J dropped 4; count of bases not matched to a gene: 5. This CDR3 comprises 14 residues.

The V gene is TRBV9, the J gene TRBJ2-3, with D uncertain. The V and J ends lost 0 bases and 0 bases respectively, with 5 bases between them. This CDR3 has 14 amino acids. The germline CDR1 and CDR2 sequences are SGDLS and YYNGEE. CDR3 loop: CASSVDGSTDTQYF. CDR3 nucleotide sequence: TGTGCCAGCAGCGTAGACGGGAGCACAGATACGCAGTATTTT.

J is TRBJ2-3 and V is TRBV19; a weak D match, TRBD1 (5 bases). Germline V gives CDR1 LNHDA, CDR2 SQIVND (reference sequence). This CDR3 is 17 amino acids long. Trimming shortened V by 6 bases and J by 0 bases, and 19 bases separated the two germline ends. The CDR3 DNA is TGTGCCAGTAGGGTCCCCACAAGGGGAACTAGCACAGATACGCAGTATTTT. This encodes CASRVPTRGTSTDTQYF. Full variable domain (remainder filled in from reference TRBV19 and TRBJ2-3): DGGITQSPKYLFRKEGQNVTLSCEQNLNHDAMYWYRQDPGQGLRLIYYSQIVNDFQKGDIAEGYSVSREKKESFPLTVTSAQKNPTAFYLCASRVPTRGTSTDTQYFGPGTRLTVL.

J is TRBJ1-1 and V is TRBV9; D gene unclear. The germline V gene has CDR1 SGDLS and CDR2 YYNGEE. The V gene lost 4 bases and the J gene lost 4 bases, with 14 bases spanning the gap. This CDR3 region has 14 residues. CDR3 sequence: CASSSGDRGTEAFF. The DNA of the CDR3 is TGTGCCAGCAGCTCGGGCGACCGGGGCACTGAAGCTTTCTTT.

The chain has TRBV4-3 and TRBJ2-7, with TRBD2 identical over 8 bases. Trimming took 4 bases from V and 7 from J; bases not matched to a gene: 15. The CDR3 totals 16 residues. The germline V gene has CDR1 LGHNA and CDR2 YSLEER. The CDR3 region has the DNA TGCGCCAGCAGCCCAGATACGGCTAGCGGGTCTATGGAGCAGTACTTC. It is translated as CASSPDTASGSMEQYF.